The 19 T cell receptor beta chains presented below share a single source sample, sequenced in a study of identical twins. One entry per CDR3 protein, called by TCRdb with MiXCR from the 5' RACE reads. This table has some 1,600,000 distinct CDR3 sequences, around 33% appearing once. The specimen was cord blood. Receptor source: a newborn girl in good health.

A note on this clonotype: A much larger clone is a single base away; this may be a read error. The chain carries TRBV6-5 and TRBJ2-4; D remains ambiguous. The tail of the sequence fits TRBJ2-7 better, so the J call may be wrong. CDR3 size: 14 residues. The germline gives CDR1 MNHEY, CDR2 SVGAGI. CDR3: CASSYPVGAYEQYF. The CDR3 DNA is TGTGCCAGCAGTTACCCAGTCGGAGCCTACGAGCAGTACTTC.

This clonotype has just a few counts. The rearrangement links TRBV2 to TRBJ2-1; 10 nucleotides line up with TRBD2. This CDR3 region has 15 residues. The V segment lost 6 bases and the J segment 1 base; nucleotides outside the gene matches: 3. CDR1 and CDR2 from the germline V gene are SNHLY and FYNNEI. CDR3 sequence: CASRVAGGSYNEQFF. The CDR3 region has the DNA TGTGCCAGCAGGGTAGCGGGGGGATCCTACAATGAGCAGTTCTTC. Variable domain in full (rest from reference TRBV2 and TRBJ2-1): EPEVTQTPSHQVTQMGQEVILRCVPISNHLYFYWYRQILGQKVEFLVSFYNNEISEKSEIFDDQFSVERPDGSNFTLKIRSTKLEDSAMYFCASRVAGGSYNEQFFGPGTRLTVL.

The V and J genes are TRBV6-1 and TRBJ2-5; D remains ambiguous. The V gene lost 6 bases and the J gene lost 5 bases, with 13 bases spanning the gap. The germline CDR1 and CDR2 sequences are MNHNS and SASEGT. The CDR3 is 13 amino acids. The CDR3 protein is CASRLRAEETQYF. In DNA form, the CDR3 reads TGTGCCAGCAGGCTCCGGGCCGAGGAGACCCAGTACTTC.

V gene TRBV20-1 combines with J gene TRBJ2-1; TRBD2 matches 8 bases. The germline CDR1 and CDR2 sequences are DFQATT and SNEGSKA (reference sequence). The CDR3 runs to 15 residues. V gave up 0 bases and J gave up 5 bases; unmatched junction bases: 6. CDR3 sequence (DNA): TGCAGTGCTAGAGATTCGCTAGCGGGCAACAATGAGCAGTTCTTC. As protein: CSARDSLAGNNEQFF.

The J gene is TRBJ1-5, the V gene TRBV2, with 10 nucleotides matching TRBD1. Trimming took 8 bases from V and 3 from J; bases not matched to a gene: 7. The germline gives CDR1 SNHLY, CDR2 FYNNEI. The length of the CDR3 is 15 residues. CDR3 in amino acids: CASRDRGTPNQPQHF. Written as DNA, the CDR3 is TGTGCCAGCCGGGACAGGGGTACCCCCAATCAGCCCCAGCATTTT.

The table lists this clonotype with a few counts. Here the CDR3 DNA reads TGTGCCATCAGTGAAGGGGGACAGGGTAAAGATACGCAGTATTTT. Translated, it gives CAISEGGQGKDTQYF. J is TRBJ2-3 and V is TRBV10-3; TRBD1 matches 9 bases. The CDR3 runs to 15 residues. After removal of 3 bases from V and 5 bases from J, the junction contained 6 bases not matched to a gene. Germline V gives CDR1 ENHRY, CDR2 SYGVKD.

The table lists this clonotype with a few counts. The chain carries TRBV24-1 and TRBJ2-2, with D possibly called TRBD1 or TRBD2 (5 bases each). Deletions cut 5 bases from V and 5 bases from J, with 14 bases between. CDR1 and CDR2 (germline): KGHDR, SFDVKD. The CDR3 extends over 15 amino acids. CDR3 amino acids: CATSGNRGGTGELFF. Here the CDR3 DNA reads TGTGCCACCAGTGGAAATCGGGGCGGGACCGGGGAGCTGTTTTTT.

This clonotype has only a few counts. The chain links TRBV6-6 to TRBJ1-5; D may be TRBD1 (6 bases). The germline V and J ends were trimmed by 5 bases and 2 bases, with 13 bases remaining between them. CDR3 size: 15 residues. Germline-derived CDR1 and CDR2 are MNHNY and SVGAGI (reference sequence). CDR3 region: CASSAQGHGNQPQHF. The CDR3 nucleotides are TGTGCCAGCAGTGCGCAGGGGCATGGCAATCAGCCCCAGCATTTT.

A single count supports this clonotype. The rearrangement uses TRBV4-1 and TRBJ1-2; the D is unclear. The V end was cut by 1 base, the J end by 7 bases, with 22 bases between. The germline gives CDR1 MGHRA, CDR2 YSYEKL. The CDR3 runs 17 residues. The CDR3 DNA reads TGCGCCAGCAGCCAAGGATTGGGTTATACAAGGGAGTGTGGCTACACCTTC. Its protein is CASSQGLGYTRECGYTF.

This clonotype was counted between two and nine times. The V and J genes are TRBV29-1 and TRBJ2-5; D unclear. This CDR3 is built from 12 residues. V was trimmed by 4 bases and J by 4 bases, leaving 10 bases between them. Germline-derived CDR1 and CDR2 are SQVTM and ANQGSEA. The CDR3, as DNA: TGCAGCGTTGCCCAGACGGGAGAGACCCAGTACTTC. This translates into CSVAQTGETQYF.

Written as DNA, the CDR3 is TGCGCCAGCACCCTAAGTCGCGAGTTGGAGCAGTTCTTC. Amino acids: CASTLSRELEQFF. The chain couples TRBV5-1 to TRBJ2-1; D not certain. From germline, CDR1 is SGHRS and CDR2 YFSETQ. V lost 6 bases and J 10 bases, leaving 17 bases between the germline ends. The CDR3 spans 13 residues.

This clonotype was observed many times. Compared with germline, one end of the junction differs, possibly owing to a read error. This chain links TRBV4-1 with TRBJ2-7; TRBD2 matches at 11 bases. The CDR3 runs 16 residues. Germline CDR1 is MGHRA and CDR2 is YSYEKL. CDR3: CASSQGLAGLSYEQYF. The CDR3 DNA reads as TGTGCCAGCAGCCAAGGACTAGCGGGCCTCTCCTACGAGCAGTACTTC.

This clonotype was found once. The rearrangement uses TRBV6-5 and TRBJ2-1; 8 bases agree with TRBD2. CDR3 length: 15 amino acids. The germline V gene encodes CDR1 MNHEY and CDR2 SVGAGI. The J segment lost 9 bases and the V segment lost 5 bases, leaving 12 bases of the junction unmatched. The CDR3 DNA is TGTGCCAGCAGTACCTATAGCGGGAAGGGGGTTGAGCAGTTCTTC. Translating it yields CASSTYSGKGVEQFF.

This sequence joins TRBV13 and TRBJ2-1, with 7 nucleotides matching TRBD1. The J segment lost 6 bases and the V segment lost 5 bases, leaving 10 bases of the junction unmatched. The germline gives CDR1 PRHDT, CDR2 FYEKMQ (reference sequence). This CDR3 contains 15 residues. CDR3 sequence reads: CASSTRQGPSNEQFF. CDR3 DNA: TGTGCCAGCAGCACCCGACAGGGACCGTCCAATGAGCAGTTCTTC. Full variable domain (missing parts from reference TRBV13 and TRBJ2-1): AAGVIQSPRHLIKEKRETATLKCYPIPRHDTVYWYQQGPGQDPQFLISFYEKMQSDKGSIPDRFSAQQFSDYHSELNMSSLELGDSALYFCASSTRQGPSNEQFFGPGTRLTVL.

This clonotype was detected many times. The CDR3 spells CASSYSTRGKNIQYF. In DNA form, the CDR3 reads TGTGCCAGCAGTTACTCGACTAGGGGGAAAAACATTCAGTACTTC. The chain employs TRBV6-5 and TRBJ2-4; D possibly uses TRBD1 or TRBD2 (6 bases each). The V end was cut by 0 bases, the J end by 4 bases, with 10 bases between. The CDR3 extends over 15 amino acids. Germline loops: CDR1 MNHEY, CDR2 SVGAGI.

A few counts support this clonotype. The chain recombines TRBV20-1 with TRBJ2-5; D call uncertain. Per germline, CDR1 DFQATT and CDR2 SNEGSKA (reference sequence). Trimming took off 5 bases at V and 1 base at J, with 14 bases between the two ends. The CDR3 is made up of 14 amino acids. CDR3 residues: CSAPRPGLQETQYF. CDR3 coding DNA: TGCAGTGCTCCCAGGCCGGGCCTCCAAGAGACCCAGTACTTC.

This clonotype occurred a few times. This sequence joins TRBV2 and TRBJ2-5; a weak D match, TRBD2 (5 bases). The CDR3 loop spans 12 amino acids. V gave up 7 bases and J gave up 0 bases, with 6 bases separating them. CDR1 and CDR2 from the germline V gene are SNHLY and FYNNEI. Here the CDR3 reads CASNGDQETQYF. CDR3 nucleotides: TGTGCCAGCAACGGGGACCAAGAGACCCAGTACTTC.

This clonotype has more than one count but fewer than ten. The CDR3 nucleotides read TGCAGCGTTGCCCATTACCGGACAGGGGGTGATGGCTACACCTTC. It is translated as CSVAHYRTGGDGYTF. The chain links TRBV29-1 to TRBJ1-2, with 10 bases aligning to TRBD1. In germline, CDR1 is SQVTM, CDR2 ANQGSEA. CDR3 length: 15 amino acids. V trimming: 4 bases; J trimming: 6 bases; junction bases outside the gene matches: 11.

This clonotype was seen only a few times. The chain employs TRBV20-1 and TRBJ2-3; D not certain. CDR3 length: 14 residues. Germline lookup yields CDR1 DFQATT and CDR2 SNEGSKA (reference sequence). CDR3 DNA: TGCAGCGCGATCCGCTTTACTGGTGTAGATACGCAGTATTTT. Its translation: CSAIRFTGVDTQYF.